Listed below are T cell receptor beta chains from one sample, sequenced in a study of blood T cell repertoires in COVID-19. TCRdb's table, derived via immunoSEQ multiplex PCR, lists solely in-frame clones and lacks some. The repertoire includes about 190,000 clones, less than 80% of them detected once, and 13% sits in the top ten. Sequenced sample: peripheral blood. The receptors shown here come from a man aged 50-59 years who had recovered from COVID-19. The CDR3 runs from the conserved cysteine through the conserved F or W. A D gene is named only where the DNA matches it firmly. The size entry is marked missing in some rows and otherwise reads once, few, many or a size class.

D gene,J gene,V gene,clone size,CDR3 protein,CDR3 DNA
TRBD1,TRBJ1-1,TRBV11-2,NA,CASSYPRQGTEAFF,TGTGCCAGCAGCTATCCAAGACAGGGGACAGAAGCTTTCTTT
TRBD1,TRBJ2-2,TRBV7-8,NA,CASSLDQGANTGELFF,TGTGCCAGCAGCTTAGATCAGGGGGCGAACACCGGGGAGCTGTTTTTT
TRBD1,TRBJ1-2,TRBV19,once,CASSMGSNRGGYGYTF,TGTGCCAGTAGTATGGGATCGAACAGGGGTGGCTATGGCTACACCTTC
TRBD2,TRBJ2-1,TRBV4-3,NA,CASSPIWTSPSNEQFF,TGCGCCAGCAGCCCTATATGGACTAGCCCTTCCAATGAGCAGTTCTTC
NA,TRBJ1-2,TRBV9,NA,CASSPAIGGTRGYTF,TGTGCCAGCAGCCCCGCCATCGGGGGGACTCGGGGCTACACCTTC
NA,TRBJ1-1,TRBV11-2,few,CASSRGGFNTEAFF,TGTGCCAGCAGCCGGGGGGGGTTTAACACTGAAGCTTTCTTT
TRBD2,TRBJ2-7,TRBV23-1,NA,CASRAGTSAIYEQYF,TGCGCCAGCAGAGCCGGGACTAGCGCGATCTACGAGCAGTACTTC
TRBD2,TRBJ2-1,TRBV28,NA,CASLSAGAGGHREQFF,TGTGCCAGCCTCTCGGCGGGGGCGGGAGGGCATAGAGAGCAGTTCTTC
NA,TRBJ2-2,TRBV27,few,CASSLFPRAGELFF,TGTGCCAGCAGTCTTTTTCCCCGGGCCGGGGAGCTGTTTTTT
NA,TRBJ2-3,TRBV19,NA,CASRNDREADTQYF,TGTGCCAGTAGAAATGACAGGGAGGCAGATACGCAGTATTTT
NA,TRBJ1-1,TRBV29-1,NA,CSVSTGMNTEAFF,TGCAGCGTTTCGACAGGAATGAACACTGAAGCTTTCTTT
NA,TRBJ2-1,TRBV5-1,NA,CASSLVAGSLDNEQFF,TGCGCCAGCAGCTTGGTAGCCGGGTCATTAGACAATGAGCAGTTCTTC
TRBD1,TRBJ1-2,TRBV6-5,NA,CASRTGQGVGGYTF,TGTGCCAGCAGGACAGGACAGGGGGTCGGTGGCTACACCTTC
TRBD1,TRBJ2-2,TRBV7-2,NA,CASGLSLGTGGGAGELFF,TGTGCCAGCGGCTTATCTCTCGGGACAGGGGGCGGAGCCGGGGAGCTGTTTTTT
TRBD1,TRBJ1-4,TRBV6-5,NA,CANREKDRDEKLFF,TGTGCCAACCGAGAAAAGGACAGGGATGAAAAACTGTTTTTT
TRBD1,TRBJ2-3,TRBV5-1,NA,CASQGARTDTQYF,TGCGCCAGCCAGGGGGCGCGAACAGATACGCAGTATTTT
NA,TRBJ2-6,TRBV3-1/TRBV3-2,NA,CASSSQPPTFSGANVLTF,TGTGCCAGCAGCTCACAGCCTCCTACCTTCTCTGGGGCCAACGTCCTGACTTTC
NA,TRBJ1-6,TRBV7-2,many,CASSPLSSPLHF,TGTGCCAGCAGCCCACTTAGTTCACCCCTCCACTTT
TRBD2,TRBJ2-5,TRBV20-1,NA,CSASPSGTTQYF,TGCAGTGCTAGTCCTAGCGGGACGACCCAGTACTTC
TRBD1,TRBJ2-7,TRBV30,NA,CAWSRTGREQYF,TGTGCCTGGAGTAGGACAGGGCGTGAGCAGTACTTC
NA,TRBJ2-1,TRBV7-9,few,CASRVAVINNEQFF,TGTGCCAGCCGGGTAGCGGTTATCAACAATGAGCAGTTCTTC
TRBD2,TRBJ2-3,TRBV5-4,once,CASSSGTSGSPSTDTQYF,TGTGCCAGCAGCTCGGGGACTAGCGGGAGCCCTAGCACAGATACGCAGTATTTT
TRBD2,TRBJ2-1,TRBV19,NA,CASSIDPRASGRSYNEQFF,TGTGCCAGTAGTATAGACCCGAGGGCTAGCGGGAGATCCTACAATGAGCAGTTCTTC
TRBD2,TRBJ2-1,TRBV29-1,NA,CSVEDPPGGHNEQFF,TGCAGCGTTGAAGACCCTCCGGGAGGGCACAATGAGCAGTTCTTC
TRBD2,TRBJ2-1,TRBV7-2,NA,CASSFPGGRSYNEQFF,TGTGCCAGCAGCTTCCCCGGCGGGAGATCCTACAATGAGCAGTTCTTC
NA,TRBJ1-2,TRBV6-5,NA,CASSPPGGYHYGYTF,TGTGCCAGCAGTCCACCCGGGGGGTACCACTATGGCTACACCTTC
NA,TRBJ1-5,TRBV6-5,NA,CASSYSEGQPQHF,TGTGCCAGCAGTTACTCGGAGGGTCAGCCCCAGCATTTT
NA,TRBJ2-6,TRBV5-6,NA,CASSADPLGAGANVLTF,TGTGCCAGCAGCGCAGACCCCCTCGGGGCTGGGGCCAACGTCCTGACTTTC
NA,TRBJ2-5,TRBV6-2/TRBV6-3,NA,CASSYDRILQETQYF,TGTGCCAGCAGTTACGACAGAATCCTCCAAGAGACCCAGTACTTC
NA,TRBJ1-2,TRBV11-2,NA,CASSLRRGKGYGYTF,TGTGCCAGCAGCTTACGCCGGGGTAAAGGTTATGGCTACACCTTC
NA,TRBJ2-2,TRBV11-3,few,CASSEDPGRTGELFF,TGTGCCAGCAGCGAGGATCCAGGGCGGACCGGGGAGCTGTTTTTT
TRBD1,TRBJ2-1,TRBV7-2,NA,CASSPTTGLGEQFF,TGTGCCAGCAGCCCGACGACAGGGTTGGGTGAGCAGTTCTTC
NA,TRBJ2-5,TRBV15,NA,CATSTGTRETQYF,TGTGCCACCAGCACTGGGACAAGAGAGACCCAGTACTTC
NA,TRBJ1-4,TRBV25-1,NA,CASSGWTADEKLFF,TGTGCCAGCAGTGGGTGGACAGCCGATGAAAAACTGTTTTTT
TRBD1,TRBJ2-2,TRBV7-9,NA,CASSPGTGAGELFF,TGTGCCAGCAGCCCGGGGACAGGGGCCGGGGAGCTGTTTTTT
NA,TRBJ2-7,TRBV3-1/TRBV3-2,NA,CASSPLLRGPLYEQYF,TGTGCCAGCAGCCCCCTCTTAAGAGGCCCCCTCTACGAGCAGTACTTC
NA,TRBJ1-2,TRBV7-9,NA,CASSLPDYGYTF,TGTGCCAGCAGCTTACCAGACTATGGCTACACCTTC
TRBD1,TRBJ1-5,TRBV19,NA,CASAAGGAGNQPQHF,TGTGCCAGCGCCGCAGGGGGCGCGGGCAATCAGCCCCAGCATTTT
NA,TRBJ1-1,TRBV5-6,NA,CASSWGRFSVDTEAFF,TGTGCCAGCAGCTGGGGCAGGTTTTCGGTTGACACTGAAGCTTTCTTT
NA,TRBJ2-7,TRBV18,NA,CASSPPQGSVEQYF,TGTGCCAGCTCACCACCACAGGGATCGGTCGAGCAGTACTTC
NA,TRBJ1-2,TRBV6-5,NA,CASRSPGHFNYGYTF,TGTGCCAGCAGATCTCCGGGACATTTTAACTATGGCTACACCTTC
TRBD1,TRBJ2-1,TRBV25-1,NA,CASSEGPGTGVLDEQFF,TGTGCCAGCAGTGAGGGGCCTGGGACAGGGGTCTTAGATGAGCAGTTCTTC
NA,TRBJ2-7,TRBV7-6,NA,CASSLAYFSYEQYF,TGTGCCAGCAGCTTAGCATATTTCTCCTACGAGCAGTACTTC
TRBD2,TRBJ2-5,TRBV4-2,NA,CASSRPGLARKGVGTQYF,TGTGCCAGCAGCCGCCCGGGACTAGCGCGGAAGGGGGTTGGGACCCAGTACTTC
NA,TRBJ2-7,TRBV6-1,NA,CASSETGAYEQYF,TGTGCCAGCAGTGAAACAGGAGCCTACGAGCAGTACTTC
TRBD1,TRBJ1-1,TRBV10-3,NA,CAINRQGMNTEAFF,TGTGCCATCAATCGACAGGGGATGAACACTGAAGCTTTCTTT
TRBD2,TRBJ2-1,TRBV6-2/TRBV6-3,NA,CASSTRTSGRGEQFF,TGTGCCAGCAGTACCCGGACTAGCGGGAGGGGTGAGCAGTTCTTC
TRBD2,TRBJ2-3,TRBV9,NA,CASSARTSGNTDTQYF,TGTGCCAGCAGCGCCCGGACTAGCGGAAACACAGATACGCAGTATTTT
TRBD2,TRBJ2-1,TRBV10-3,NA,CAISDPTSGIGNEQFF,TGTGCCATCAGTGACCCCACTAGCGGGATTGGCAATGAGCAGTTCTTC
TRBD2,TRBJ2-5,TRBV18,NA,CASQPGGRERETQYF,TGTGCCAGCCAACCAGGAGGGAGGGAGAGAGAGACCCAGTACTTC
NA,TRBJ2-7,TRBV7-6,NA,CASSLGVSGYEQYF,TGTGCCAGCAGCTTAGGCGTAAGCGGCTACGAGCAGTACTTC
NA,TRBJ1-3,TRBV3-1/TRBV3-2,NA,CASSQVGGDGNTIYF,TGTGCCAGCAGCCAAGTGGGAGGGGATGGAAACACCATATATTTT
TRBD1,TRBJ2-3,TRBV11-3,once,CASSPRTGGLTDTQYF,TGTGCCAGCAGCCCCAGGACAGGGGGTCTCACAGATACGCAGTATTTT
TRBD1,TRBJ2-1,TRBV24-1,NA,CATSDPGTGGKDEQFF,TGTGCCACCAGTGATCCCGGGACAGGGGGTAAAGATGAGCAGTTCTTC
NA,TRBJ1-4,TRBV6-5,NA,CASRRSGVANEKLFF,TGTGCCAGCAGACGATCAGGGGTGGCTAATGAAAAACTGTTTTTT
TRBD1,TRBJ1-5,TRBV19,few,CASSMTGGQPQHF,TGTGCCAGTAGTATGACAGGGGGTCAGCCCCAGCATTTT
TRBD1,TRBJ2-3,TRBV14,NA,CASSRETGGSVPSTDTQYF,TGTGCCAGCAGCCGCGAGACAGGGGGCTCTGTGCCCAGCACAGATACGCAGTATTTT